This T cell receptor beta chain was sequenced for a study of T cell changes during pregnancy in multiple sclerosis (dated by TCRdb to between 2017 and 2020). Background on the whole study: The study looked at changes in the T cell repertoire across pregnancy in women with multiple sclerosis.

Receptor libraries were prepared by the immunoSEQ multiplex PCR assay. TCRdb retrieved this table from immuneACCESS and kept in-frame rearrangements only. Not all clones are present; in checked studies, unresolved V genes account for under half, and no reason is known for the remainder. The sample contains fewer than 65,000 clones, over 85% of them found a single time. The ten biggest clones cover approximately 3% of the sample. Inclusive of the bounding cysteine and phenylalanine, the CDR3 is 15 residues long. Kept here is only the CDR3 DNA, which spans 45 bases and is read in frame from base 1. Trimming takes 1 base from V and 1 base from J, and the germline ends sit 10 bases apart. Via the germline V gene, CDR1 is SGHTA and CDR2 FQGTGA. Note on this clone: Its antigen remains unidentified. Base qualities were left out, and no much larger clone turns up one base away.

The sequence is built from TRBV7-3 and TRBJ1-1; no D segment can be confidently identified. This receptor was obtained from a female donor in good health, enrolled as a control in a pregnancy study. Specimen: peripheral blood, collected in the first trimester of pregnancy. Read as DNA, the sequence is TGTGCCAGCAGCTTAATCCGGGGTTCGAACACTGAAGCTTTCTTT. Its amino acids are CASSLIRGSNTEAFF.